These 8 T cell receptor beta chains share one sample of origin, sequenced in a study of immune cell composition in non-small cell lung cancer. Some clones are missing from TCRdb's copy, which holds only in-frame ones; the method was immunoSEQ multiplex PCR. The sample contains about 5,200 clones, 71% of which appear only once. The sample comprised lung tumor tissue. The receptors stem from a human donor with non-small cell lung cancer.

The rearrangement uses TRBV7-9 and TRBJ2-3; 7 bases align to TRBD1. The CDR3 totals 14 residues. Per germline, CDR1 SEHNR and CDR2 FQNEAQ (reference sequence). The V gene end was trimmed by 5 bases and the J gene end by 1 base; junction bases not matched to a gene: 3. The CDR3 here is CASSDRAGTDTQYF. The DNA for the CDR3 is TGTGCCAGCAGCGACAGGGCGGGCACAGATACGCAGTATTTT.

The J gene is TRBJ2-5, the V gene TRBV18; D is ambiguous. Germline V CDR1 and CDR2: KGHSH, LQKENI. The CDR3 has 14 residues. V lost 0 bases and J lost 1, with 6 bases in between. The CDR3 DNA follows: TGTGCCAGCTCACCACCTAGCCTCCAAGAGACCCAGTACTTC. As protein: CASSPPSLQETQYF.

The V call is TRBV9, the J call TRBJ1-3; D is unresolved. Germline values: CDR1 SGDLS, CDR2 YYNGEE. Trimming removed 3 bases at V and 0 bases at J, with 7 bases between. CDR3 length: 14 residues. The CDR3, as DNA: TGTGCCAGCAGCGCCTACTTCTCTGGAAACACCATATATTTT. Its translation: CASSAYFSGNTIYF.

The chain has TRBV6-6 and TRBJ1-1, with 8 nucleotides matching TRBD1. CDR3 length: 15 amino acids. Germline loops: CDR1 MNHNY, CDR2 SVGAGI (reference sequence). With V trimmed by 2 bases and J by 2 bases, 4 bases remained unmatched. The CDR3 DNA is TGTGCCAGCAGTTACCTGACAGGGGTTAACACTGAAGCTTTCTTT. Protein product: CASSYLTGVNTEAFF.

V is TRBV19 and J is TRBJ2-1, with 7 bases that match TRBD1. Germline lookup yields CDR1 LNHDA and CDR2 SQIVND (reference sequence). Trimming cost V 10 bases and J 4 bases; bases outside gene matches: 7. This CDR3 region has 13 residues. In DNA form, the CDR3 reads TGTGCCACTACGGACAGGACTTACAATGAGCAGTTCTTC. Protein: CATTDRTYNEQFF.

This clone was seen a handful of times. The chain is built from TRBV28 and TRBJ1-1, with D hard to call. Germline V lookup: CDR1 MDHEN, CDR2 SYDVKM. The CDR3 covers 13 residues. V was trimmed by 7 bases and J by 7 bases, leaving 16 bases between them. Here the CDR3 reads CASTLSLTVEAFF. In nucleotides, the CDR3 is TGTGCCAGCACCCTTAGCCTAACCGTTGAAGCTTTCTTT.

The chain has TRBV6-5 and TRBJ2-3; a possible D gene is TRBD1 (5 bases). Trimming removed 0 bases from V and 0 bases from J, with 7 bases in between. CDR1 MNHEY and CDR2 SVGAGI come from the germline V gene. The CDR3 loop spans 15 amino acids. CDR3: CASSYSQDSTDTQYF. CDR3 coding DNA: TGTGCCAGCAGTTACTCACAGGACAGCACAGATACGCAGTATTTT.

This clone has only a few counts. The chain links TRBV15 to TRBJ2-1; D is unclear. The germline V gene has CDR1 LNHNV and CDR2 YYDKDF (reference sequence). CDR3 length equals 11 residues. Between the trimmed V and J ends, which lost 1 base and 10 bases, there was a span of 5 bases. CDR3 in amino acids: CATSRALEQFF. DNA for the CDR3: TGTGCCACCAGCAGAGCCCTAGAGCAGTTCTTC.